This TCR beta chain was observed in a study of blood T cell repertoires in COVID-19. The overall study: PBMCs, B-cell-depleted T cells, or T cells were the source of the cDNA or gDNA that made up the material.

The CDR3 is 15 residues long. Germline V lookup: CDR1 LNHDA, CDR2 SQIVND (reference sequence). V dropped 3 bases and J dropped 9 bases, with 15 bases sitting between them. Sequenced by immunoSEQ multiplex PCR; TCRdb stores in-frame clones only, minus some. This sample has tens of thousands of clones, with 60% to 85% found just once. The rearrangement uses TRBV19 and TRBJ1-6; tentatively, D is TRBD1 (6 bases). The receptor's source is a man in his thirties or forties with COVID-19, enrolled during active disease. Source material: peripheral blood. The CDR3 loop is CASSMGGGSTSPLHF. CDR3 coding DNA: TGTGCCAGTAGTATGGGAGGGGGTTCAACTTCACCCCTCCACTTT. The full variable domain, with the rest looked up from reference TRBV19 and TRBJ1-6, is DGGITQSPKYLFRKEGQNVTLSCEQNLNHDAMYWYRQDPGQGLRLIYYSQIVNDFQKGDIAEGYSVSREKKESFPLTVTSAQKNPTAFYLCASSMGGGSTSPLHFGNGTRLTVT.